The text below deals with one T cell receptor beta chain. No antigen is known for it. This entry belongs to a study of T cell responses to AZD1222 COVID-19 vaccine. Libraries were prepared by immunoSEQ multiplex PCR; TCRdb keeps only in-frame clonotypes and omits some of them. This sample has fewer than 300,000 clones; approximately 93% occur once, and the top ten carry around 0.6%. The CDR3 sequence is 15 residues long. V shed 6 bases and J 8 bases; nucleotides not matched to a gene: 15. The V gene's germline CDR1 is MDHEN and CDR2 SYDVKM. Study-level findings and limits: Two doses of AZD1222 preceded a rise in Spike-specific TCR breadth and depth. Clonal diversity may have been underestimated, and the donors were mostly white British, with more females than males. At baseline, just 6 or 7 AZD1222 recipients tested seropositive.

Here the sequenced sample was peripheral blood, taken on day 0 of AZD1222 vaccination. This TCR was recovered from an adult in good health. The chain couples TRBV28 to TRBJ1-2; 7 bases align to TRBD1. The CDR3 reads CASSPPSRGGDGYTF. The CDR3 region has the DNA TGTGCCAGCAGCCCCCCCTCGAGAGGGGGCGACGGCTACACCTTC.